A single sample gave rise to the 31 T cell receptor beta chains below, sequenced in a study of cytomegalovirus exposure and HLA in healthy donors. The PCR used 60 Vbeta and 13 Jbeta primers. Clones were read by immunoSEQ multiplex PCR, and TCRdb kept only the in-frame ones, dropping some. This table has 55,000 to 80,000 clones, 75% appearing once. Sequencing used PBMCs. These receptors all come from a woman aged 40-49 years in good health and CMV-seropositive.

The chain combines TRBV2 with TRBJ2-7; D is possibly TRBD1 (6 bases). Trimming left V 6 bases short and J 4 bases short, with 13 bases between. Germline CDR1 is SNHLY and CDR2 is FYNNEI. The CDR3 runs 13 residues. The DNA for the CDR3 is TGTGCCAGCAGCGGAGACAGGTTGTACGAGCAGTACTTC. Its translation is CASSGDRLYEQYF.

This chain uses TRBV5-1 with TRBJ2-3; the match to TRBD2 covers 11 bases. This CDR3 region has 19 residues. CDR1 is SGHRS and CDR2 is YFSETQ in the germline V gene. Losses at the gene ends were 2 bases for V and 0 bases for J; bases not matched to a gene: 11. This CDR3 reads CASSFSGTSGSPSTDTQYF. The CDR3 DNA is TGCGCCAGCAGCTTCTCCGGGACTAGCGGATCCCCTAGCACAGATACGCAGTATTTT.

As for this clone: The CDR3 carries no conserved terminal phenylalanine or tryptophan, so it likely arises from a read error. V is TRBV4-1 and J is TRBJ2-3; 8 bases map to TRBD2. The trim removed 5 bases at V and 6 bases at J, leaving 16 bases unmatched. CDR1 is MGHRA, CDR2 YSYEKL, per germline. The CDR3 totals 17 residues. CDR3 coding DNA: TGCGCCAGCAGCTACCGGCCAGCGGGGGACCCTGACGATACGCAGTATCTT. Translation gives CASSYRPAGDPDDTQYL.

About this clone itself: At one boundary the junction diverges from the germline segment, which might be a read error. V and J are TRBV7-9 and TRBJ2-1; 7 nucleotides line up with TRBD1. Germline-derived CDR1 and CDR2 are SEHNR and FQNEAQ (reference sequence). The CDR3 consists of 16 residues. The CDR3 loop is CSSSYRDSLPDNEQFF. The CDR3 nucleotides are TGTTCCAGCAGCTATAGGGACAGCCTTCCGGACAATGAGCAGTTCTTC. The entire variable domain, with the rest obtained from reference TRBV7-9 and TRBJ2-1, is as follows: DTGVSQNPRHKITKRGQNVTFRCDPISEHNRLYWYRQTLGQGPEFLTYFQNEAQLEKSRLLSDRFSAERPKGSFSTLEIQRTEQGDSAMYLCSSSYRDSLPDNEQFFGPGTRLTVL.

The chain joins TRBV30 to TRBJ1-1, with D possibly matching TRBD1 (6 bases). The CDR3 is 13 residues long. V gave up 2 bases and J gave up 1 base, with 8 bases separating them. The germline CDR1 and CDR2 sequences are GTSNPN and SVGIG (reference sequence). Here the CDR3 reads CAWSRQENTEAFF. DNA of the CDR3: TGTGCCTGGAGTAGACAGGAGAACACTGAAGCTTTCTTT.

J is TRBJ1-1 and V is TRBV19, with D maybe TRBD1 (5 bases). Per the germline V gene, CDR1 is LNHDA and CDR2 is SQIVND (reference sequence). V lost 4 bases to trimming and J lost 5 bases, with 17 bases between them. This CDR3 has 15 amino acids. CDR3 sequence: CASSKGQGVGTEAFF. In DNA, the CDR3 is TGTGCCAGTAGTAAAGGACAAGGGGTAGGAACTGAAGCTTTCTTT.

This clone appeared a few times. The V call is TRBV19, the J call TRBJ2-5, with a tentative D call TRBD1 (5 bases). V was pared by 3 bases and J by 2 bases, with 7 bases between. Germline CDR1 reads LNHDA; CDR2 reads SQIVND (reference sequence). The CDR3 covers 13 residues. The CDR3 bases are TGTGCCAGTAGTATGCAGGGTCAAGAGACCCAGTACTTC. Its translation: CASSMQGQETQYF.

This clone was observed many times. This likely came from a read error, as a far larger clone is one base away. The V gene is TRBV30, the J gene TRBJ1-5, with D maybe TRBD1 (5 bases). Germline loops: CDR1 GTSNPN, CDR2 SVGIG (reference sequence). V gave up 8 bases and J gave up 3 bases, with 11 bases separating them. This CDR3 has 12 amino acids. The CDR3 sequence is CAAGPDNQPQHF. The DNA of the CDR3 is TGTGCCGCGGGACCGGACAATCAGCCCCAGCATTTT.

The chain has TRBV6-1 and TRBJ2-7, with 7 bases lining up with TRBD2. The germline V gene encodes CDR1 MNHNS and CDR2 SASEGT. Trimming removed 6 bases from V and 3 bases from J; junction bases left unmatched: 2. The CDR3 runs to 12 residues. The CDR3 is CASRWDYYEQYF. For the CDR3, the DNA is TGTGCCAGCAGGTGGGACTACTACGAGCAGTACTTC.

The V call is TRBV2, the J call TRBJ1-5; 10 bases fit TRBD1. There are 14 residues in the CDR3. Per germline, CDR1 SNHLY and CDR2 FYNNEI. The ends lost 6 bases at V and 9 bases at J; junction bases unmatched: 8. DNA for the CDR3: TGTGCCAGCAGACCCGGGACAGGGGTAGGGCCCCAGCATTTT. It codes for CASRPGTGVGPQHF.

This chain uses TRBV30 with TRBJ2-7; TRBD1 matches at 8 bases. CDR3 size: 15 residues. Germline CDR1 is GTSNPN and CDR2 is SVGIG (reference sequence). V trimming: 3 bases; J trimming: 3 bases; junction bases outside the gene matches: 10. In DNA, the CDR3 is TGTGCCTGGAGGGGGACAGGCCTCCGGAACTACGAGCAGTACTTC. Its protein is CAWRGTGLRNYEQYF.

J is TRBJ1-2 and V is TRBV11-1; the match to TRBD1 covers 7 bases. The CDR3 is 13 amino acids. Germline V gene data show CDR1 as SGHAT and CDR2 as FQDESV (reference sequence). The ends lost 6 bases at V and 6 bases at J; junction bases unmatched: 7. CDR3 bases: TGTGCCAGCAGTGTCCAGGGGGTTGATGGCTACACCTTC. Translation: CASSVQGVDGYTF.

The genes are TRBV29-1 and TRBJ1-2, with a tentative D call TRBD1 (5 bases). V shed 3 bases and J shed 10 bases, with 12 bases lying between them. Germline V lookup: CDR1 SQVTM, CDR2 ANQGSEA. The CDR3 runs 11 residues. The CDR3 DNA reads TGCAGCGTTGATACGGCGGGGACCTACACCTTC. This translates into CSVDTAGTYTF.

The CDR3 DNA reads TGTGCCAGCAGCTCTCCCGGGACACTGCAGGAGGATGGCTACACCTTC. Translation gives CASSSPGTLQEDGYTF. The rearrangement links TRBV5-4 to TRBJ1-2; D might be TRBD1 (6 bases). Germline CDR1 reads SGHNT; CDR2 reads YYREEE (reference sequence). Trimming shortened V by 3 bases and J by 6 bases, and 21 bases separated the two germline ends. CDR3 length: 16 residues.

V gene TRBV5-1 combines with J gene TRBJ1-5; D call uncertain. The germline V and J ends were trimmed by 0 bases and 5 bases, with 6 bases remaining between them. CDR1 is SGHRS and CDR2 is YFSETQ in the germline V gene. The CDR3 has 13 residues. Here the CDR3 DNA reads TGCGCCAGCAGCTTGGAGCCACATCAGCCCCAGCATTTT. Its protein is CASSLEPHQPQHF.

V gene TRBV10-3 combines with J gene TRBJ2-2; D gene ambiguous. Germline V lookup: CDR1 ENHRY, CDR2 SYGVKD. This CDR3 contains 14 residues. V lost 4 bases and J 3 bases, leaving 9 bases between the germline ends. The CDR3 protein is CAISGIRDTGELFF. In nucleotides, the CDR3 is TGTGCCATCAGTGGAATCCGGGACACCGGGGAGCTGTTTTTT.

Only a few counts were recorded for this clone. The rearrangement links TRBV9 to TRBJ2-7; TRBD1 agrees at 9 bases. V was clipped by 0 bases and J by 6 bases; unmatched bases: 7. The CDR3 is 15 residues long. The germline V gene has CDR1 SGDLS and CDR2 YYNGEE. Here the CDR3 DNA reads TGTGCCAGCAGCGTAGGGGGACAGGGTAAACGCGAGCAGTACTTC. Translating gives CASSVGGQGKREQYF. The whole variable domain, filled in from reference TRBV9 and TRBJ2-7, reads DSGVTQTPKHLITATGQRVTLRCSPRSGDLSVYWYQQSLDQGLQFLIQYYNGEERAKGNILERFSAQQFPDLHSELNLSSLELGDSALYFCASSVGGQGKREQYFGPGTRLTVT.

Note on this clone: A far bigger clonotype differs at one base, so this is likely a read error. The J gene is TRBJ2-3, the V gene TRBV7-9, with TRBD1 matching 8 bases. The CDR3 extends over 12 amino acids. Germline values: CDR1 SEHNR, CDR2 FQNEAQ (reference sequence). The CDR3, as DNA: TGTTCCAGCCGGACAGGGTTGGATACGCAGTATTTT. This codes for CSSRTGLDTQYF.

The rearrangement links TRBV6-5 to TRBJ1-1, with 7 bases lining up with TRBD1. Germline CDR1 reads MNHEY; CDR2 reads SVGAGI. J gave up 8 bases and V 4 bases, and 10 bases lay outside the gene matches. The CDR3 sequence is 14 residues long. DNA for the CDR3: TGTGCCAGCAGTTTAACGACAGGGTTAGTGGAAGCTTTCTTT. Translation gives CASSLTTGLVEAFF.

The V call is TRBV30, the J call TRBJ1-4, with 8 bases lining up with TRBD1. Losses at the gene ends were 5 bases for V and 10 bases for J; bases not matched to a gene: 9. Germline CDR1 is GTSNPN and CDR2 is SVGIG (reference sequence). The CDR3 covers 13 residues. CDR3 DNA sequence: TGTGCCTGGGCGGACAGGGAGGCGCGAAAACTGTTTTTT. Translated, it gives CAWADREARKLFF.

This rearrangement joins TRBV7-8 to TRBJ1-6; D call uncertain. There are 15 residues in the CDR3. V shed 5 bases and J shed 8 bases, with 16 bases lying between them. Germline CDR1 reads SGHVS; CDR2 reads FQNEAQ. DNA of the CDR3: TGTGCCAGCAGCGGGCCACCCAGCGGGTATTCACCCCTCCACTTT. Protein: CASSGPPSGYSPLHF.

The chain recombines TRBV30 with TRBJ2-7; tentatively, D is TRBD2 (7 bases). The CDR3 totals 14 residues. The germline V gene has CDR1 GTSNPN and CDR2 SVGIG (reference sequence). V lost 3 bases to trimming and J lost 7 bases, with 19 bases between them. DNA of the CDR3: TGTGCCTGGAGGGGGGGGCGTATCCCGAGAGAGCAGTACTTC. Its translation: CAWRGGRIPREQYF.

The J gene is TRBJ2-3, the V gene TRBV7-7, with 7 bases matching TRBD1. Losses at the gene ends were 1 base for V and 4 bases for J; bases not matched to a gene: 2. The CDR3 runs to 14 residues. Per the germline V gene, CDR1 is SSHAT and CDR2 is FNYEAQ (reference sequence). The CDR3, as DNA: TGTGCCAGCAGCTTAGGACAGGGATCAGATACGCAGTATTTT. Its translation is CASSLGQGSDTQYF.

The chain is built from TRBV5-4 and TRBJ1-3; a weak D match, TRBD1 (6 bases). The germline V and J ends were trimmed by 0 bases and 4 bases, with 11 bases remaining between them. Germline-derived CDR1 and CDR2 are SGHNT and YYREEE (reference sequence). There are 15 residues in the CDR3. CDR3 DNA: TGTGCCAGCAGCTTGGGGGGGGGCGACGGAAACACCATATATTTT. Its translation: CASSLGGGDGNTIYF.

The chain employs TRBV5-6 and TRBJ1-5, with D uncertain. Germline assignment: CDR1 SGHDT and CDR2 YYEEEE. The CDR3 spans 17 residues. V was cut by 4 bases and J by 0 bases, with 17 bases left in between. As DNA, the CDR3 is TGTGCCAGCAGCCTCCGAATCGGCGGGTATAGCAATCAGCCCCAGCATTTT. Protein product: CASSLRIGGYSNQPQHF.

This chain uses TRBV11-2 with TRBJ1-4, with TRBD1 matching over 9 bases. Germline V gene data show CDR1 as SGHAT and CDR2 as FQNNGV. The CDR3 contains 17 residues. V lost 2 bases, J lost 1 base, and 5 bases stayed unmatched. The CDR3 is CASSLLRGQGTNEKLFF. The CDR3 nucleotides read TGTGCCAGCAGCTTACTAAGGGGACAGGGAACTAATGAAAAACTGTTTTTT.

J is TRBJ1-5 and V is TRBV5-3, with D unresolved. TRBV5-3 is sorted into the ORF group, with uncertain function. Trimming took off 3 bases at V and 5 bases at J, with 12 bases between the two ends. The CDR3 is 14 amino acids. The CDR3 reads CARSCGGGYQPQHF. Here the CDR3 DNA reads TGTGCCAGAAGCTGTGGAGGAGGGTATCAGCCCCAGCATTTT.

The chain has TRBV7-6 and TRBJ2-7, with D hard to call. Trimming shortened V by 6 bases and J by 2 bases, and 17 bases separated the two germline ends. The CDR3 sequence is 15 residues long. The germline V gene encodes CDR1 SGHVS and CDR2 FNYEAQ. The CDR3 here is CASSPRSATTYEQYF. CDR3 coding DNA: TGTGCCAGCAGTCCTAGGTCAGCGACCACCTACGAGCAGTACTTC.

In this sample, this clone turned up a few times. The chain links TRBV6-5 to TRBJ1-6; D unclear. Trimming shortened V by 5 bases and J by 14 bases, and 16 bases separated the two germline ends. CDR1 is MNHEY and CDR2 is SVGAGI in the germline V gene. CDR3 length equals 13 residues. CDR3 nucleotides: TGTGCCAGCAGTCCTCGGGGTCTCCTCACCCTCCACTTT. Its protein is CASSPRGLLTLHF.

This clone was detected only a few times. This chain uses TRBV6-4 with TRBJ2-1; TRBD2 matches 15 bases. The CDR3 has 15 residues. Trimming at V came to 4 bases and at J to 6 bases, leaving 1 base not matched to a gene. In germline, CDR1 is MRHNA, CDR2 SNTAGT. The CDR3 nucleotides are TGTGCCAGCAGTGGGACTAGCGGGGGGGCCAATGAGCAGTTCTTC. Translation gives CASSGTSGGANEQFF.

The J gene is TRBJ1-2, the V gene TRBV19; D gene uncertain. The germline CDR1 and CDR2 sequences are LNHDA and SQIVND (reference sequence). Trimming took off 7 bases at V and 7 bases at J, with 13 bases between the two ends. This CDR3 comprises 12 residues. The CDR3 region has the DNA TGTGCCAGTACAGATTTGGGAGTTGGCTACACCTTC. It encodes CASTDLGVGYTF.